These T cell receptor beta chains were read from a single sample in a study of tumor-infiltrating lymphocytes in primary liver carcinoma. TCRdb recomputed calls from the multiplex PCR reads with MiXCR, one row per CDR3 protein. The sample has 310,000 or so distinct CDR3 sequences, roughly three fifths seen once; the top ten hold about 15%. The sequenced sample consisted of peripheral blood. Every receptor here comes from a woman aged 30 to 39 with primary liver carcinoma and hepatitis B virus infection. The CDR3 runs from the conserved cysteine through the conserved F or W. D genes are given only for firm matches. Only some rows state a clone size, as once, few, many or a class for expanded clones.

NA,14,TRBV21-1,NA,TRBJ2-5,TGTGCCAGCAACTTCGACCGGGTGGGCGAGACCCAGTACTTC,CASNFDRVGETQYF
NA,15,TRBV24-1,TRBD1,TRBJ2-1,TGTGCCACCAGTGATGCGGGACAGGGGGTCTATGAGCAGTTCTTC,CATSDAGQGVYEQFF
many,15,TRBV4-1,NA,TRBJ1-6,TGCGCCAGCAGCCAAGAAGGCAGAGATAATTCACCCCTCCACTTT,CASSQEGRDNSPLHF
few,15,TRBV29-1,TRBD2,TRBJ2-2,TGCAGCGTTGAGACTAGCGGGAGTAACACCGGGGAGCTGTTTTTT,CSVETSGSNTGELFF
NA,17,TRBV5-6,TRBD2,TRBJ2-1,TGTGCCAGCAGCCGACTAGCGGGAGGGCCCCCCTACAATGAGCAGTTCTTC,CASSRLAGGPPYNEQFF
NA,14,TRBV29-1,NA,TRBJ2-7,TGCAGCGTTGAACACATGGACGGTACCTACGAGCAGTACTTC,CSVEHMDGTYEQYF
few,17,TRBV6-5,TRBD1,TRBJ1-4,TGTGCCAGCAGCTCCGGGACAGGGCTAAATAGAATGAGGGAACTGTTTTTT,CASSSGTGLNRMRELFF
NA,14,TRBV12-3/TRBV12-4,TRBD1,TRBJ1-1,TGTGCCAGCACGACAGGGGACTCAAACACTAAAGCTTTCTTT,CASTTGDSNTKAFF
few,15,TRBV12-3/TRBV12-4,TRBD2,TRBJ2-1,TGTGCCAGCAGAGTACTAGCGGGAGCCTCAAATGAGCAGTTCTTC,CASRVLAGASNEQFF
few,13,TRBV14,TRBD1,TRBJ2-7,TGTGCCAGCAGCCCTATCGGACAGGGAGAGCAGTACTTC,CASSPIGQGEQYF
many,15,TRBV6-5,TRBD2,TRBJ2-1,TGTGCCAGCAGTAAGGGACTAGCGGGAGCCAATGAGCAGTTCTTC,CASSKGLAGANEQFF
NA,16,TRBV12-3/TRBV12-4,NA,TRBJ1-3,TGTGCCAGCAGTGGCGTCGCGACAGTGACTGGAAACACCATATATTTT,CASSGVATVTGNTIYF
many,17,TRBV6-5,TRBD1,TRBJ2-3,TGTGCCAGCAGTCCAGGGACAGGGCTAGTTGGCACAGATACGCAGTATTTT,CASSPGTGLVGTDTQYF
few,15,TRBV5-5,NA,TRBJ2-3,TGTGCCAGCAGCTTTGGATATTATCCTGCAGATACGCAGTATTTT,CASSFGYYPADTQYF
NA,13,TRBV7-9,NA,TRBJ1-1,TGTGCCAACAGCTTAGAGACAGCCCCCAGAACTTTCTTT,CANSLETAPRTFF
NA,15,TRBV6-5,TRBD1,TRBJ1-4,TGTGCCAGCAGTTACTCCAGGGGGCGGATTGAAAAACTGTTTTTT,CASSYSRGRIEKLFF
NA,14,TRBV5-1,NA,TRBJ1-5,TGCGCCAGCAGACAGGACCGCTCGCCGCAGCCCCAGCATTTT,CASRQDRSPQPQHF
NA,14,TRBV6-5,NA,TRBJ1-1,TGTGCCAGCAGTTTCAAAGGGGGGAACACTGAAGCTTTCTTT,CASSFKGGNTEAFF
NA,15,TRBV7-8,TRBD2,TRBJ2-1,TGTGCCAGCAGCACCAGCGGGAGGAACTACAATGAGCAGTTCTTC,CASSTSGRNYNEQFF
few,11,TRBV7-9,NA,TRBJ2-3,TGTGCCAGCAGCCCAGTGGATACGCAGTATTTT,CASSPVDTQYF
NA,19,TRBV10-2,TRBD1,TRBJ1-6,TGCGCCAGCAGCGCTTTCAGGGGTGACAGGGGGAAATTTTTTTCACCCCTCCACTTT,CASSAFRGDRGKFFSPLHF
NA,14,TRBV12-3/TRBV12-4,TRBD1,TRBJ2-7,TGTGCCAGCAGCCCCGGGACAGGGTATTCCAAGCAGTACTTC,CASSPGTGYSKQYF
NA,15,TRBV6-1,NA,TRBJ1-5,TGTGCCAGCAAGTTTCGGAGCAGGCAGAATCAGCCCCAGCATTTT,CASKFRSRQNQPQHF
NA,15,TRBV12-3/TRBV12-4,NA,TRBJ2-6,TGTACCAGGAGTTTGTCCCCCTCTGGGGCCAACGTCCTGACTTTC,CTRSLSPSGANVLTF
NA,13,TRBV29-1,NA,TRBJ1-1,TGCAGCATTGATTTGGGCGGTTACACTGAAGCTTTCTTT,CSIDLGGYTEAFF
NA,13,TRBV4-1,TRBD2,TRBJ2-2,TGCGCCAGCACTTTTTTCTCTGGGGGGGAGCTATTTTTT,CASTFFSGGELFF
NA,14,TRBV12-3/TRBV12-4,TRBD1,TRBJ2-7,TGTGCCAGCAGTTTAGTCGGAAACAGGGGCGGGCAGTACTTC,CASSLVGNRGGQYF
NA,15,TRBV6-1,NA,TRBJ2-7,TGTGCCAGCAGTGAAATGATGGGACCCATCTATGAGCAGTACTTC,CASSEMMGPIYEQYF
NA,14,TRBV20-1,NA,TRBJ2-7,TGCAGTGCTAGGGGGGGGCTAGCGGTATACGAGCAGTACTTC,CSARGGLAVYEQYF
NA,18,TRBV30,NA,TRBJ2-6,TGTGCCTGGAGTGCTTCCCGGACTAGCCAGGGGGGGGTCAACGTCCTGACTTTC,CAWSASRTSQGGVNVLTF
few,16,TRBV6-5,NA,TRBJ1-2,TGTGCCAGCAGCCTAACCCTTGTGAGGGGGGCCTATGGCTACACCTTC,CASSLTLVRGAYGYTF
few,12,TRBV10-3,NA,TRBJ2-7,TGTGCCATCAGTAAGCAGGGGTACGAGCAGTACTTC,CAISKQGYEQYF
NA,11,TRBV11-3,NA,TRBJ2-1,TGTGCCAGCAGTCCAGGACTGACTGCCGGGTTC,CASSPGLTAGF
NA,14,TRBV7-8,NA,TRBJ2-7,TGTGCCAGCAGCTTAGAGACCAGTTACTACGAGCAGTACTTC,CASSLETSYYEQYF
NA,13,TRBV6-2/TRBV6-3,NA,TRBJ2-7,TGTGCCAGGAGTTTGACTCCGTTCGGGGAGCAGTACTTC,CARSLTPFGEQYF
NA,15,TRBV7-8,TRBD1,TRBJ2-3,TGTGCCAGCACCGGACAGGGAATTGTTGCAGATACGCAGTATTTT,CASTGQGIVADTQYF
NA,12,TRBV5-6,TRBD1,TRBJ1-2,TGTGCCAGCAGCGGGGGACAGGGTGACTTCTTCTTC,CASSGGQGDFFF
many,17,TRBV4-2,NA,TRBJ2-1,TGTGCCAGCAGCCAAGTTAATGTAATCCTGATCCCTAATGAGCAGTTCTTC,CASSQVNVILIPNEQFF
NA,15,TRBV29-1,NA,TRBJ2-2,TGCAGCGTTGAGCAGGGCGGAGCTAACACCGGGGAGCTGTTTTTT,CSVEQGGANTGELFF
NA,16,TRBV28,NA,TRBJ2-7,TGTGCCAGCAGTTTCCGCCTACGGGACTTAACCTACGAGCAGTACTTC,CASSFRLRDLTYEQYF
many,14,TRBV5-6,NA,TRBJ2-1,TGTGCCAGCATTCTGGGGGGCTCCTACAATGAGCAGTTCTTC,CASILGGSYNEQFF
NA,16,TRBV7-9,TRBD1,TRBJ2-1,TGTGCCAGCAGCTTACCGGGACAGGGGGCGCGTAATGAGCAGTTCTTC,CASSLPGQGARNEQFF
few,14,TRBV7-9,TRBD1,TRBJ2-7,TGTGCCAGCAGCTTAGAGACCGGGACAGGAGATCAGGACTTC,CASSLETGTGDQDF
NA,15,TRBV29-1,NA,TRBJ2-3,TGCAGCGTTGGGCTAGTGGGATTGAACACAGATACGCAGTATTTT,CSVGLVGLNTDTQYF
NA,14,TRBV19,TRBD1,TRBJ2-1,TGTACCAGTAGTCCGGGACAGGGGGGAGGTGAGCAGTTCTTC,CTSSPGQGGGEQFF
NA,13,TRBV11-2,NA,TRBJ1-1,TGTGCCAACAGCAGCATAATGAACACTGAAGCTTTCTTT,CANSSIMNTEAFF
NA,14,TRBV11-1,NA,TRBJ2-7,TGTACCAGCAGCTTTGGTCAGGCAGGGTACGAGCAGTACTTC,CTSSFGQAGYEQYF
NA,14,TRBV6-2/TRBV6-3,NA,TRBJ2-2,TGTGCCAGCAGCCCCCTCTCGGGCACCGGGGAGCTGTTTTTT,CASSPLSGTGELFF
few,16,TRBV6-6,TRBD2,TRBJ2-5,TGTGCCAGCACCGAGACGCGGGAGCGCCTCTCAGAGACCCAGTACTTC,CASTETRERLSETQYF
once,16,TRBV10-3,TRBD2,TRBJ2-3,TGTGCCATCAGTGAGTCCGGACTAGCAAGGACTGATACGCAGTATTTT,CAISESGLARTDTQYF
NA,14,TRBV12-3/TRBV12-4,NA,TRBJ2-5,TGTGCCAGCAGTTTACGCTACACACAAGAGACCCAGTACTTC,CASSLRYTQETQYF
NA,16,TRBV11-1,NA,TRBJ2-2,TGTGTCAGCAGCTTAGTAGGGGGTACGAACACAGGGGAGCTGTTTTTT,CVSSLVGGTNTGELFF
few,13,TRBV28,NA,TRBJ1-5,TGTGCCAGCAGTCCGCCCAACAATCAGCCCCAGCATTTT,CASSPPNNQPQHF